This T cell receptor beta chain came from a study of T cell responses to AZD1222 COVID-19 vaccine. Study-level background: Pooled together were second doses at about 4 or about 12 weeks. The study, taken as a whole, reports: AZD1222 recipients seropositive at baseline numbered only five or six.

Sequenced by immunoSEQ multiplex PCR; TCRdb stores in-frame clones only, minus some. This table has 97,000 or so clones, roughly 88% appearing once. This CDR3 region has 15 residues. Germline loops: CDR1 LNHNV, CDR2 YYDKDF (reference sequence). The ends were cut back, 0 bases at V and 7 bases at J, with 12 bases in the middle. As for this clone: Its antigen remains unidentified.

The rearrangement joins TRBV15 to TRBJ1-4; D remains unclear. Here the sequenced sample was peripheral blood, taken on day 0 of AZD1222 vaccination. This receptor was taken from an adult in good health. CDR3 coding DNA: TGTGCCACCAGCAGAGATCTGAGGCGCATTGAAAAACTGTTTTTT. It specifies CATSRDLRRIEKLFF.